These 17 T cell receptor beta chains originate from one sample sequenced in a study of regulatory T cells in long-lasting Graves disease. iRepertoire HTBI primers and Arm-PCR of CDR3 regions built TCR beta libraries. MiXCR was run by TCRdb on the multiplex PCR reads, yielding one entry per CDR3 protein. The repertoire consists of roughly 530,000 distinct CDR3 sequences, with around 16% occurring once and the leading ten covering around 25%. Time point here: newly diagnosed GD, antithyroid drugs for less than 3 months. Scientists built the TCR library using RNA that was extracted from PBMCs. This sample was also put to use in a study of T cells in Graves' hyperthyroidism and ophthalmopathy.

The specimen was peripheral blood mononuclear cells (PBMCs), collected at new diagnosis, from a patient treated with antithyroid drugs. Receptors originate from a woman aged 35-60 years with Graves disease.

This clonotype showed up just a few times. The chain links TRBV5-1 to TRBJ2-7; tentatively, D is TRBD1 (5 bases). The ends were cut back, 4 bases at V and 2 bases at J, with 16 bases in the middle. This CDR3 region has 15 residues. CDR1 and CDR2 from the germline V gene are SGHRS and YFSETQ. The chain's CDR3 is CASSTSIGQPYEQYF. In DNA, the CDR3 is TGCGCCAGCAGCACCTCAATAGGACAACCCTACGAGCAGTACTTC.

Ten or more counts support this clonotype. The V gene is TRBV6-1, the J gene TRBJ1-1; D is ambiguous. The CDR3 loop spans 13 amino acids. Germline V gives CDR1 MNHNS, CDR2 SASEGT. Between the trimmed V and J ends, which lost 1 base and 5 bases, there was a span of 8 bases. The CDR3: CASSEGVRTEAFF. The CDR3 DNA reads TGTGCCAGCAGTGAAGGGGTGAGGACTGAAGCTTTCTTT.

This clonotype was seen ten or more times. The genes are TRBV3-1 and TRBJ1-3; no firm D call. The CDR3 has 14 amino acids. Germline loops: CDR1 LGHDT, CDR2 YNNKEL (reference sequence). V lost 1 base to trimming and J lost 4 bases, with 8 bases between them. As DNA, the CDR3 is TGTGCCAGCAGCCAAGTACAGCTCGGAAACACCATATATTTT. Encoded protein: CASSQVQLGNTIYF.

In its sample, this clonotype was seen many times. The genes are TRBV28 and TRBJ1-1; D perhaps matches TRBD1 (5 bases). This CDR3 is 15 amino acids long. V was shortened by 10 bases and J by 0 bases, with 18 bases between the two germline ends. The germline gives CDR1 MDHEN, CDR2 SYDVKM. The CDR3 reads CAITRAQIMNTEAFF. The CDR3 DNA reads TGTGCCATAACCAGGGCTCAGATAATGAACACTGAAGCTTTCTTT.

This chain links TRBV9 with TRBJ1-2; maybe TRBD1 (6 bases). Germline V gives CDR1 SGDLS, CDR2 YYNGEE. V lost 4 bases and J lost 5, with 21 bases in between. The CDR3 runs 16 residues. CDR3 amino acids: CASSLTDRLYRYGYTF. CDR3 DNA sequence: TGTGCCAGCAGCCTAACGGACAGACTGTACCGATATGGCTACACCTTC.

This clonotype came up many times. The V and J genes are TRBV13 and TRBJ2-3; 9 nucleotides line up with TRBD1. The CDR3 has 15 residues. Germline-derived CDR1 and CDR2 are PRHDT and FYEKMQ (reference sequence). V gave up 5 bases and J gave up 3 bases; unmatched junction bases: 6. The CDR3 DNA reads as TGTGCCAGCAGCCCTGCGACAGGGGGGACAGATACGCAGTATTTT. It encodes CASSPATGGTDTQYF.

This clonotype was seen a handful of times. This sequence joins TRBV5-1 and TRBJ2-5; no clear D gene. Trimming removed 0 bases at V and 5 bases at J, with 11 bases between. The length of the CDR3 is 14 residues. Germline V gene data show CDR1 as SGHRS and CDR2 as YFSETQ. The CDR3 DNA follows: TGCGCCAGCAGCTTGGCTGGCCATTTGGAGACCCAGTACTTC. It is translated as CASSLAGHLETQYF.

CDR3 sequence: CASSSGGIEETQYF. The CDR3 nucleotides read TGTGCCAGCAGTTCCGGGGGGATTGAGGAGACCCAGTACTTC. The chain has TRBV6-5 and TRBJ2-5, with 7 bases that match TRBD2. V lost 4 bases and J lost 5; bases outside the gene matches: 7. Germline V gene data show CDR1 as MNHEY and CDR2 as SVGAGI. The CDR3 spans 14 residues.

J is TRBJ2-3 and V is TRBV6-1; 8 bases are shared with TRBD1. The ends lost 4 bases at V and 6 bases at J; junction bases unmatched: 9. Germline CDR1 and CDR2: MNHNS and SASEGT. The CDR3 is 15 residues long. This CDR3 reads CASSAGQVGGDTQYF. DNA for the CDR3: TGTGCCAGCAGTGCGGGACAGGTCGGGGGTGATACGCAGTATTTT.

The genes are TRBV6-5 and TRBJ2-7, with a possible D match to TRBD1 (6 bases). Germline-derived CDR1 and CDR2 are MNHEY and SVGAGI. Deletions cut 2 bases from V and 5 bases from J, with 10 bases between. The CDR3 is made up of 13 amino acids. In nucleotides, the CDR3 is TGTGCCAGCAGTTACGCAGGGGCCGACGAGCAGTACTTC. Its translation is CASSYAGADEQYF.

This clonotype occurred many times. V gene TRBV12-3 or TRBV12-4 combines with J gene TRBJ1-3; D unclear. The germline V and J ends were trimmed by 3 bases and 4 bases, with 13 bases remaining between them. The CDR3 totals 15 residues. The DNA of the CDR3 is TGTGCCAGCAGTTTGTACCAGGAGGGAGGAAACACCATATATTTT. Amino acids: CASSLYQEGGNTIYF.

The table lists this clonotype with a few counts. This may stem from a read error, because a much larger clone lies one nucleotide away. The chain is built from TRBV20-1 and TRBJ1-5, with D maybe TRBD1 (6 bases). There are 14 residues in the CDR3. Germline assignment: CDR1 DFQATT and CDR2 SNEGSKA (reference sequence). CDR3 coding DNA: TGCAATGCTAGTACCGGGACAAGGAATCAGCCCCAGCATTTT. Protein product: CNASTGTRNQPQHF.

This clonotype was observed many times. V is TRBV27 and J is TRBJ2-6; D is undetermined. Trimming removed 7 bases from V and 1 base from J, with 11 bases in between. This CDR3 region has 15 residues. Germline CDR1 and CDR2: MNHEY and SMNVEV (reference sequence). The CDR3 sequence: CASNPVPSGANVLTF. The CDR3, as DNA: TGTGCCAGCAACCCGGTTCCATCTGGGGCCAACGTCCTGACTTTC.

The gene calls are TRBV20-1 and TRBJ1-6; no reliable D call. V was clipped by 0 bases and J by 0 bases, with 21 bases between them. CDR1 is DFQATT and CDR2 is SNEGSKA in the germline V gene (reference sequence). This CDR3 has 20 residues. The CDR3 spells CSARDPGWIGPSSYNSPLHF. Written as DNA, the CDR3 is TGCAGTGCTAGAGATCCGGGATGGATAGGCCCGAGCTCCTATAATTCACCCCTCCACTTT.

This clonotype was seen only a few times. A much larger clone is a single base away; this may be a read error. The rearrangement uses TRBV3-1 and TRBJ2-1, with TRBD2 matching over 9 bases. The V gene's germline CDR1 is LGHDT and CDR2 YNNKEL (reference sequence). CDR3 length: 16 amino acids. In nucleotides, the CDR3 is TGTGCCGGCAGCGGGCTAGCGGGGACGCGTGGAAATGAGCAGTTCTTC. This encodes CAGSGLAGTRGNEQFF.

Turning to this clonotype: A much larger clonotype is one base distant, so this may be a read error. DNA of the CDR3: TGTGCCAGCAGCTTAGCTTGGGGCTTCTACAATGAGCAGTTCTTC. This encodes CASSLAWGFYNEQFF. The chain couples TRBV11-2 to TRBJ2-1; weak D call: TRBD1 (5 bases). Germline V CDR1 and CDR2: SGHAT, FQNNGV. V gave up 1 base and J gave up 3 bases, with 10 bases separating them. This CDR3 has 15 amino acids.

This sequence joins TRBV4-2 and TRBJ1-4; 9 bases agree with TRBD1. Germline-derived CDR1 and CDR2 are LGHNA and YNFKEQ. J was trimmed by 5 bases and V by 1 base; bases with no gene match: 5. The CDR3 sequence is 16 residues long. Here the CDR3 reads CASSQGLGQGNEKLFF. The CDR3 nucleotides are TGTGCCAGCAGCCAAGGGTTAGGACAGGGGAATGAAAAACTGTTTTTT.